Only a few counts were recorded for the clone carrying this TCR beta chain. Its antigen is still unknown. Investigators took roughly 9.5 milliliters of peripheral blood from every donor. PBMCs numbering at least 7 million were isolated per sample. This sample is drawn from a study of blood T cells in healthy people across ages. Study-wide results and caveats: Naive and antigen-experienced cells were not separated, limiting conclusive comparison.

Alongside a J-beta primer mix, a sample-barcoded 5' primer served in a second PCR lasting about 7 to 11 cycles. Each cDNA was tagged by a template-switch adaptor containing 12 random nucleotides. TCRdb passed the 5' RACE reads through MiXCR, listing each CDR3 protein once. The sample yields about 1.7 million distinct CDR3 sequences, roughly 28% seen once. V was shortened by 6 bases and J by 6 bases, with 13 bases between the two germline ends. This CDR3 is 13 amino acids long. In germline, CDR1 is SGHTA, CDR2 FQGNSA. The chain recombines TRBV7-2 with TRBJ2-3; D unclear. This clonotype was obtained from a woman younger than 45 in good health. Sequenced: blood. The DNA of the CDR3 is TGTGCCAGCAGAAACCTCGATGGGGATACGCAGTATTTT. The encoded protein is CASRNLDGDTQYF.